The 4 T cell receptor beta chains below were found in one sample sequenced in a study of radiation and T cells in renal cell carcinoma. Produced via immunoSEQ multiplex PCR; TCRdb's table is partial and in-frame only. The data show approximately 140,000 clones, less than 90% seen once. As for time point: baseline pretreatment blood. Treatment specified: 15 Gy SBRT to primary tumor, nephrectomy 4 weeks later. The sample consisted of blood, taken from a patient whose treatment included radiotherapy and nephrectomy. The receptors stem from a woman in her 70s with renal cell carcinoma.

This clone was recorded a few times. The J gene is TRBJ1-2, the V gene TRBV30, with D maybe TRBD1 (5 bases). The CDR3 runs to 13 residues. The V end lost 3 bases, the J end lost 8 bases, and 16 bases lay between the germline ends. In germline, CDR1 is GTSNPN, CDR2 SVGIG (reference sequence). CDR3 region: CAWRGDGANGYTF. The DNA of the CDR3 is TGTGCCTGGAGGGGTGATGGGGCGAACGGCTACACCTTC.

V gene TRBV5-1 combines with J gene TRBJ1-6; D perhaps matches TRBD1 (5 bases). Germline CDR1 and CDR2: SGHRS and YFSETQ. This CDR3 has 14 residues. V gave up 7 bases and J gave up 6 bases, with 14 bases separating them. CDR3 protein: CASQEVTANSPLHF. CDR3 coding DNA: TGCGCCAGCCAAGAGGTGACAGCTAATTCACCCCTCCACTTT.

This rearrangement joins TRBV11-2 to TRBJ1-4, with D maybe TRBD1 (5 bases). Germline CDR1 SGHAT, CDR2 FQNNGV. Trimming removed 3 bases at V and 8 bases at J, with 10 bases between. The CDR3 runs to 13 residues. In DNA, the CDR3 is TGTGCCAGCAGCTTCGGCAGGGAGGAAAAACTGTTTTTT. Protein product: CASSFGREEKLFF.

The J gene is TRBJ2-2, the V gene TRBV7-2; 10 bases match TRBD2. CDR3 length equals 16 residues. Germline CDR1 is SGHTA and CDR2 is FQGNSA. The V segment lost 5 bases and the J segment 0 bases; nucleotides outside the gene matches: 3. CDR3 nucleotide sequence: TGTGCCAGCAGCCTACTAGCGGGATCGAACACCGGGGAGCTGTTTTTT. It specifies CASSLLAGSNTGELFF.